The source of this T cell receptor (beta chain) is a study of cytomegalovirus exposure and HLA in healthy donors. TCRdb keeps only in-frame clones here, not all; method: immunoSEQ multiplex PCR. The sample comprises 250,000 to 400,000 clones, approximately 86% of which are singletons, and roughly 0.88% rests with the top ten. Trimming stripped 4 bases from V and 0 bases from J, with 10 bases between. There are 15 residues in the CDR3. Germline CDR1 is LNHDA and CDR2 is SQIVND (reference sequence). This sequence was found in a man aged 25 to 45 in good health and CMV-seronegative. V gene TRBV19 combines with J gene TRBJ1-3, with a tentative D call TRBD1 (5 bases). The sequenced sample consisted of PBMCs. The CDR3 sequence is CASSTAGLSGNTIYF. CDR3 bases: TGTGCCAGTAGTACTGCAGGGCTCTCTGGAAACACCATATATTTT. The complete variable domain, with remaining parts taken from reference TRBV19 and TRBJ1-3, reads DGGITQSPKYLFRKEGQNVTLSCEQNLNHDAMYWYRQDPGQGLRLIYYSQIVNDFQKGDIAEGYSVSREKKESFPLTVTSAQKNPTAFYLCASSTAGLSGNTIYFGEGSWLTVV.